The source of this T cell receptor (beta chain) is a study of shared clonotypes between healthy human individuals. Study-wide findings and caveats: The study found 4.5% to 5% of naive CD4 clonotypes shared across a few donors.

CDR3 length: 16 residues. The trim removed 1 base at V and 3 bases at J, leaving 5 bases unmatched. The germline gives CDR1 LGHNA, CDR2 YNFKEQ. This clone was observed at least ten times. Its matching antigen is unknown. Clones were read by immunoSEQ multiplex PCR, and TCRdb kept only the in-frame ones, dropping some. Among over a million clones listed, about 80% were seen once. This receptor was obtained from a man aged 18 to 30 in good health. Some clones in this sample may be carry-over from other donors' samples. Material for sequencing was memory CD4+ T cells from PBMCs. Described subset: CD45RA-negative fraction. The gene calls are TRBV4-2 and TRBJ2-5, with TRBD2 matching over 10 bases. This CDR3 is CASSQVVLAGEETQYF. CDR3 nucleotide sequence: TGTGCCAGCAGCCAAGTAGTGCTAGCGGGAGAAGAGACCCAGTACTTC.